One T cell receptor beta chain is described in this entry. Libraries were prepared by immunoSEQ multiplex PCR; TCRdb keeps only in-frame clonotypes and omits some of them. The sample has 50,000 or so clones; over 85% are singletons. The CDR3 spans 17 residues. The germline CDR1 and CDR2 sequences are SGHDT and YYEEEE. Losses at the gene ends were 1 base for V and 0 bases for J; bases not matched to a gene: 8. These data belong to a study of control samples from healthy donors and cancer patients. Sequenced sample: PBMCs. The TCR comes from a woman aged 50 to 60 with head and neck cancer. V and J are TRBV5-6 and TRBJ1-2; 8 bases agree with TRBD1. The CDR3 loop is CASSLRTGRLSNYGYTF. CDR3 coding DNA: TGTGCCAGCAGCTTGAGGACAGGGAGGCTCTCTAACTATGGCTACACCTTC.